This TCR beta chain was obtained from a study of cytomegalovirus exposure and HLA in healthy donors. Remarks on this clone: Antigen: not known.

13 Jbeta primers and 60 Vbeta primers were used for the PCR. TCRdb's copy holds only in-frame clones and misses some; the assay was immunoSEQ multiplex PCR. Of some 150,000 clones listed, roughly 80% are singletons. Overall study results and limits: Highly shared sequence variants in one cluster were likely a sequencing artifact. The Asian-associated ancestry cluster reportedly had fewer N-insertions than the approximately 610-donor mean in a later analysis. The classifier reportedly diagnosed cytomegalovirus status with high specificity and sensitivity.

The germline gives CDR1 SGHTA, CDR2 FQGNSA. The CDR3 consists of 12 residues. The germline V and J ends were trimmed by 5 bases and 2 bases, with 5 bases remaining between them. The sequence was collected from a woman in her twenties or thirties in good health and CMV-seropositive. The sequenced sample consisted of PBMCs. The chain is built from TRBV7-2 and TRBJ2-3, with D unresolved. Written as DNA, the CDR3 is TGTGCCAGCAGCCGACTCACAGATACGCAGTATTTT. Translating gives CASSRLTDTQYF. Full variable domain (rest looked up from reference TRBV7-2 and TRBJ2-3): GAGVSQSPSNKVTEKGKDVELRCDPISGHTALYWYRQSLGQGLEFLIYFQGNSAPDKSGLPSDRFSAERTGGSVSTLTIQRTQQEDSAVYLCASSRLTDTQYFGPGTRLTVL.